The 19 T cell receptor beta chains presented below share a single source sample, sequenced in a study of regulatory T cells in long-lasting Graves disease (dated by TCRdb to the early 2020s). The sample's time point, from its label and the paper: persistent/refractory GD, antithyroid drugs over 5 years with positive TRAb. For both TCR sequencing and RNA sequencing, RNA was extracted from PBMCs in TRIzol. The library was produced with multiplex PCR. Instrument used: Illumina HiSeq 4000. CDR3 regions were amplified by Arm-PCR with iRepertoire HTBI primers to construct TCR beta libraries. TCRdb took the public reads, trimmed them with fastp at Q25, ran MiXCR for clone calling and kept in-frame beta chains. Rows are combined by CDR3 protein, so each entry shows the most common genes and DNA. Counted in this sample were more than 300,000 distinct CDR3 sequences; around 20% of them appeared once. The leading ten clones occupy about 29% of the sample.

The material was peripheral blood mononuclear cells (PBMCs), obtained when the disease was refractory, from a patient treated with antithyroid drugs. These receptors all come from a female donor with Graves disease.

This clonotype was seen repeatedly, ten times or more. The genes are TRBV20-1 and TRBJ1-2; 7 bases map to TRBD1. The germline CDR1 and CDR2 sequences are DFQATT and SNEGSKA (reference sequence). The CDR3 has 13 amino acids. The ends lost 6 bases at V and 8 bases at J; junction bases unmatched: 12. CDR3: CSAKRDRSYGYTF. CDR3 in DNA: TGCAGTGCCAAACGGGACAGATCGTACGGCTACACCTTC.

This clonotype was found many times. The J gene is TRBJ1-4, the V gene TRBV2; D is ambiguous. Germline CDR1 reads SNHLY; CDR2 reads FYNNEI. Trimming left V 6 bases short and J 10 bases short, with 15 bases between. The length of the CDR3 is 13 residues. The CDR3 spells CASSDTWRVKLFF. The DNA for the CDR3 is TGTGCCAGCAGCGACACGTGGCGGGTAAAACTGTTTTTT.

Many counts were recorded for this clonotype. The CDR3 here is CASNPGQGVSLHGYTF. Written as DNA, the CDR3 is TGTGCCAGCAATCCGGGACAGGGGGTATCCCTCCATGGCTACACCTTC. This chain links TRBV6-1 with TRBJ1-2; 11 positions agree with TRBD1. V gave up 7 bases and J gave up 6 bases; unmatched junction bases: 13. CDR1 is MNHNS and CDR2 is SASEGT in the germline V gene. This CDR3 spans 16 amino acids.

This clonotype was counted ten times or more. CDR3 region: CAISESRGTLNYGYTF. The CDR3 bases are TGTGCCATCAGTGAGTCGAGGGGTACGCTTAACTATGGCTACACCTTC. The V call is TRBV10-3, the J call TRBJ1-2, with a weak D call TRBD1 (5 bases). Germline loops: CDR1 ENHRY, CDR2 SYGVKD. V lost 0 bases and J lost 1, with 12 bases in between. CDR3 length: 16 amino acids.

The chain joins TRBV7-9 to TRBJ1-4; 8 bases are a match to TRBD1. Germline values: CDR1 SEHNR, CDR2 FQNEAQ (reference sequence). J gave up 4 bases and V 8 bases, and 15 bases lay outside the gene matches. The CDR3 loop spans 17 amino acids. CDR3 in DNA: TGTGCCAGCCGACCAGGGGGCGCGAAGGTCGTTAATGAAAAACTGTTTTTT. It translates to CASRPGGAKVVNEKLFF. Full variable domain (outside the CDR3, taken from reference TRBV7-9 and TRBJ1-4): DTGVSQNPRHKITKRGQNVTFRCDPISEHNRLYWYRQTLGQGPEFLTYFQNEAQLEKSRLLSDRFSAERPKGSFSTLEIQRTEQGDSAMYLCASRPGGAKVVNEKLFFGSGTQLSVL.

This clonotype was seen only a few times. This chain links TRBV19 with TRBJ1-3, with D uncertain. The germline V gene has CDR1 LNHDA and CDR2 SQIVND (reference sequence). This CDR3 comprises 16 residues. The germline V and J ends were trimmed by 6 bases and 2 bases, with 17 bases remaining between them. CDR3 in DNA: TGTGCCAGTAGCCCGGTGGGCTCCCTGCCTGGAAACACCATATATTTT. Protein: CASSPVGSLPGNTIYF.

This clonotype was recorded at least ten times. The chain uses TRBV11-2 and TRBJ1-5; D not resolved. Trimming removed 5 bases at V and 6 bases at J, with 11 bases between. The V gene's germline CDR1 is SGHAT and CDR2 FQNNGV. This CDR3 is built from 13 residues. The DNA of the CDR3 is TGTGCCAGCAGCATGGACTACAGTCAGCCCCAGCATTTT. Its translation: CASSMDYSQPQHF. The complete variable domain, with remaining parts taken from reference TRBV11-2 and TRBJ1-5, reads EAGVAQSPRYKIIEKRQSVAFWCNPISGHATLYWYQQILGQGPKLLIQFQNNGVVDDSQLPKDRFSAERLKGVDSTLKIQPAKLEDSAVYLCASSMDYSQPQHFGDGTRLSIL.

For the CDR3, the DNA is TGTGCCAGCAGCTTGGCCGGGACCTCCACCGGGGAGCTGTTTTTT. Residues: CASSLAGTSTGELFF. The V call is TRBV5-5, the J call TRBJ2-2; D possibly uses TRBD1 or TRBD2 (5 bases each). CDR1 and CDR2 (germline): SGHKS, YYEKEE (reference sequence). The CDR3 contains 15 residues. Between the trimmed V and J ends, which lost 0 bases and 4 bases, there was a span of 10 bases.

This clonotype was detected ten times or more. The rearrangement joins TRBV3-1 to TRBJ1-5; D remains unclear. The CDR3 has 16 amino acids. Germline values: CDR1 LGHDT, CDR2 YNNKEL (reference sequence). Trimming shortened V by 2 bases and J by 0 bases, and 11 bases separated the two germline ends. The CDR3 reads CASSQWPPLSNQPQHF. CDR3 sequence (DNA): TGTGCCAGCAGCCAATGGCCCCCTCTTAGCAATCAGCCCCAGCATTTT.

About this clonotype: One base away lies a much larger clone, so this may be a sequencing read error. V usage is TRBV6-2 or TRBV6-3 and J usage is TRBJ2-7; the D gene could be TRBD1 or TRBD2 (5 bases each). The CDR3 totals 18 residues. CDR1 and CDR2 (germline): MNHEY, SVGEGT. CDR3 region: CACSYSSGLAGGSYEQYF. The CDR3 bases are TGTGCCTGCAGTTACTCCTCCGGCCTAGCTGGGGGATCCTACGAGCAGTACTTC.

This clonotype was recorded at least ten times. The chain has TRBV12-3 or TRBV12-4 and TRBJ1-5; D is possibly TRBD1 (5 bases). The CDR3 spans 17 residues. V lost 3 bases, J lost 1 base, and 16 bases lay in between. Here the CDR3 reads CASSFGQGGWSNQPQHF. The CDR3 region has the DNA TGTGCCAGCAGTTTCGGGCAGGGAGGGTGGAGCAATCAGCCCCAGCATTTT.

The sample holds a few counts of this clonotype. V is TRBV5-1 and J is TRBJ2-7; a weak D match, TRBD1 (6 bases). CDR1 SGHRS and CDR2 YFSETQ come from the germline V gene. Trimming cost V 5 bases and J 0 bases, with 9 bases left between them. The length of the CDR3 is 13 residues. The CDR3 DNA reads TGCGCCAGCAGGCGGACAGCCTCCTACGAGCAGTACTTC. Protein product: CASRRTASYEQYF.

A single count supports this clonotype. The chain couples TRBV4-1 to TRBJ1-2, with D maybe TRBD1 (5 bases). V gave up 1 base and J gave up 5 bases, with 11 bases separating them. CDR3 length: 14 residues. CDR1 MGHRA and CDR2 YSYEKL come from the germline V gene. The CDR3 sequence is CASSQVPGMYGYTF. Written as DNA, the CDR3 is TGCGCCAGCAGCCAAGTTCCAGGGATGTATGGCTACACCTTC.

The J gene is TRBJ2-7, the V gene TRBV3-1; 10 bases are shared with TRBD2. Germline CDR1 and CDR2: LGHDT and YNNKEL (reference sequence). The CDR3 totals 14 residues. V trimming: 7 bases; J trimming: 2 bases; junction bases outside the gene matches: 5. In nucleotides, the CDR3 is TGTGCCAGCAATCTAGCGGGAGCTACCTACGAGCAGTACTTC. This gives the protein CASNLAGATYEQYF.

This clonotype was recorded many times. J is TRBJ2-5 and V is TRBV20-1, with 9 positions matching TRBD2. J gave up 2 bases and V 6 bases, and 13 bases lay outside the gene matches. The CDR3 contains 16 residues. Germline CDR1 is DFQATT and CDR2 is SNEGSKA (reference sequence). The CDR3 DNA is TGCAGTGCCCCCAGGGCTAGCGGGATTTTTCAAGAGACCCAGTACTTC. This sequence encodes CSAPRASGIFQETQYF.

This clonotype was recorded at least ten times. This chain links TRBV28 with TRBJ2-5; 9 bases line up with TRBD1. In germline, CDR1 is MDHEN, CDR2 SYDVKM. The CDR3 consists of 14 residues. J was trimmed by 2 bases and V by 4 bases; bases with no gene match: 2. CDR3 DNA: TGTGCCAGCAGTTGGACAGGGGCGCAAGAGACCCAGTACTTC. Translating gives CASSWTGAQETQYF.

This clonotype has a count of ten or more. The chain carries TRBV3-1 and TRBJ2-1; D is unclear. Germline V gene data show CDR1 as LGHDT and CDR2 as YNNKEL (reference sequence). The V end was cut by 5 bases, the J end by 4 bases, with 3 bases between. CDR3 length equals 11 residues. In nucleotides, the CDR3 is TGTGCCAGCAGCTTTTACAATGAGCAGTTCTTC. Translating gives CASSFYNEQFF.

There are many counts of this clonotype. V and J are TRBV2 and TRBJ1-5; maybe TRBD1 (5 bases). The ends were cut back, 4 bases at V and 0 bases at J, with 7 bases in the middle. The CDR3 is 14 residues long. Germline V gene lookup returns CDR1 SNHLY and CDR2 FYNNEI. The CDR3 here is CASSGGTSNQPQHF. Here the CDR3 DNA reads TGTGCCAGCAGTGGGGGCACTAGCAATCAGCCCCAGCATTTT.

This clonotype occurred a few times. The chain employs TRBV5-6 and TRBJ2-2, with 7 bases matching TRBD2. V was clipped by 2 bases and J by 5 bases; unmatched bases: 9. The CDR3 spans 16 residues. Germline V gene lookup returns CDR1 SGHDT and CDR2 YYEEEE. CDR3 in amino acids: CASSFRRGSRTGELFF. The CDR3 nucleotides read TGTGCCAGCAGCTTCAGGCGGGGGAGTCGAACCGGGGAGCTGTTTTTT.